Given below is one T cell receptor (beta chain) in context. Antigen unknown. The CDR3 runs to 14 residues. The V gene lost 4 bases and the J gene lost 1 base, with 10 bases spanning the gap. Germline assignment: CDR1 SGHRS and CDR2 YFSETQ. Researchers ran the PCR with 60 Vbeta and 13 Jbeta primers. Sequencing was performed with immunoSEQ multiplex PCR; in TCRdb, only in-frame clones are kept and a portion is missing. This table has more than 200,000 clones, 75% to 85% appearing once. This sample was included in a study of cytomegalovirus exposure and HLA in healthy donors. Study context: Earlier results showed some 120 million unique TCR beta sequences derived from approximately 170 million T cells. The Caucasian-associated ancestry cluster held around 76% of approximately 400 genotyped donors. General study findings and limits: Most TCR sequences were seen very rarely across donors, but some public TCRs occurred in many.

Sequenced: PBMCs. V and J are TRBV5-1 and TRBJ2-3, with D hard to call. The clonotype was recovered from a girl aged 5-17 years in good health and CMV-seronegative. The CDR3 region is CASSPNAGTDTQYF. CDR3 DNA: TGCGCCAGCAGCCCTAATGCGGGCACAGATACGCAGTATTTT.